The clone carrying this TCR beta chain appeared a few times. V lost 4 bases, J lost 4 bases, and 13 bases lay in between. Germline V CDR1 and CDR2: DFQATT, SNEGSKA (reference sequence). This CDR3 has 13 residues. Ophthalmopathy cases met thresholds of Clinical Activity Score at least 3, NOSPECS grade at least 4 and duration under 3 months. For the diagnoses, clinical symptoms, serum thyroxine and TRAb, thyroid ultrasound and orbital computed tomography were used. This entry belongs to a study of T cells in Graves' hyperthyroidism and ophthalmopathy. The overall study: Peripheral blood was acquired at first diagnosis, ahead of any therapy whatsoever.

The investigators amplified TCR beta CDR3 regions from RNA transcripts. With the HTBI primer set, the TCR CDR3 went through a first round of RT-PCR. TCRdb redid the calling of the multiplex PCR reads with MiXCR, one entry per CDR3 protein. This sample has approximately 490,000 distinct CDR3 sequences, with approximately 22% found just once. The origin of this receptor is a woman aged 70-85 years with Graves' ophthalmopathy. The sample taken for sequencing was blood. The chain has TRBV20-1 and TRBJ1-2; perhaps TRBD1 as D (6 bases). DNA of the CDR3: TGCAGTGCTAAAAGGGGGGGTGGCTATGGCTACACCTTC. It codes for CSAKRGGGYGYTF.